This passage covers 10 T cell receptor beta chains from one sample sequenced in a study of PD-1 blockade in mismatch repair-deficient tumors. Noted time point: approximately nine-day in vitro stimulation with candidate neoantigen peptide 2. Profiling relied on immunoSEQ multiplex PCR, and the TCRdb table lists in-frame clones only, not all of them. Of some 10,000 clones in the sample, approximately 83% are singletons; the top ten hold 20% to 25%. What these receptors recognize is not known. This material consisted of cells cultured in vitro, taken from a patient treated with pembrolizumab. Every receptor here comes from an adult with mismatch repair-deficient cancer.

The rearrangement links TRBV5-1 to TRBJ1-1; TRBD1 matches at 8 bases. This CDR3 has 15 residues. Germline V gene lookup returns CDR1 SGHRS and CDR2 YFSETQ. J was trimmed by 3 bases and V by 0 bases; bases with no gene match: 4. The CDR3 sequence is CASSLGTGWDTEAFF. For the CDR3, the DNA is TGCGCCAGCAGCTTGGGGACAGGGTGGGACACTGAAGCTTTCTTT.

This clone was detected a few times. The V call is TRBV9, the J call TRBJ1-2; tentative D call: TRBD1 (5 bases). CDR3 length: 14 amino acids. Per the germline V gene, CDR1 is SGDLS and CDR2 is YYNGEE. V lost 2 bases and J lost 6, with 14 bases in between. CDR3 DNA sequence: TGTGCCAGCAGCGTCTCCGGGGGAAGGAATGGCTACACCTTC. Amino acids: CASSVSGGRNGYTF.

This clone was seen a few times. This chain links TRBV28 with TRBJ2-7; perhaps TRBD2 as D (5 bases). This CDR3 contains 16 residues. CDR1 is MDHEN and CDR2 is SYDVKM in the germline V gene. Trimming cost V 4 bases and J 0 bases, with 16 bases left between them. CDR3 residues: CASSSPSGVPSYEQYF. The CDR3 DNA is TGTGCCAGCAGTTCCCCCAGCGGAGTCCCCTCCTACGAGCAGTACTTC.

Only one count was recorded for this clone. This rearrangement joins TRBV27 to TRBJ2-3; a weak D match, TRBD1 (5 bases). Germline lookup yields CDR1 MNHEY and CDR2 SMNVEV (reference sequence). The CDR3 spans 13 residues. V shed 11 bases and J shed 2 bases, with 14 bases lying between them. The CDR3 protein is CASPGQLTDTQYF. CDR3 DNA: TGTGCCTCCCCAGGGCAGCTCACAGATACGCAGTATTTT.

V usage is TRBV28 and J usage is TRBJ1-2, with D possibly TRBD1 on 5 matching bases. V dropped 1 base and J dropped 3 bases, with 9 bases sitting between them. Germline CDR1 reads MDHEN; CDR2 reads SYDVKM. The CDR3 contains 14 residues. DNA of the CDR3: TGTGCCAGCAGTTTATCGGGGGGTGACTATGGCTACACCTTC. Encoded protein: CASSLSGGDYGYTF.

CDR3 loop: CASSGLAGGIDTQYF. CDR3 nucleotide sequence: TGCGCCAGCAGTGGTCTAGCGGGAGGAATAGATACGCAGTATTTT. The gene calls are TRBV10-2 and TRBJ2-3; 11 bases line up with TRBD2. V lost 4 bases and J lost 5; bases outside the gene matches: 5. The germline gives CDR1 WSHSY, CDR2 SAAADI. The CDR3 has 15 amino acids.

In its sample, this clone was seen a few times. The chain has TRBV2 and TRBJ1-5, with D hard to call. CDR3 size: 14 residues. The germline gives CDR1 SNHLY, CDR2 FYNNEI. Trimming pared 5 bases from V and 0 bases from J, leaving 8 bases between. Here the CDR3 reads CASSRDFSNQPQHF. CDR3 coding DNA: TGTGCCAGCAGTAGGGATTTTAGCAATCAGCCCCAGCATTTT.

The rearrangement joins TRBV28 to TRBJ2-1; 9 nucleotides match TRBD2. V dropped 5 bases and J dropped 4; count of bases not matched to a gene: 6. The CDR3 covers 15 residues. The germline CDR1 and CDR2 sequences are MDHEN and SYDVKM. The CDR3 DNA reads as TGTGCCAGCAGTGACACTAGCGGGTCATACAATGAGCAGTTCTTC. Its translation: CASSDTSGSYNEQFF.

This clone is large in the sample. This chain connects TRBV7-9 to TRBJ2-6; 7 bases match TRBD1. CDR1 SEHNR and CDR2 FQNEAQ come from the germline V gene (reference sequence). V trimming: 5 bases; J trimming: 4 bases; junction bases outside the gene matches: 11. This CDR3 is built from 17 residues. This CDR3 is CASSQPTGLTGANVLTF. The CDR3 nucleotides read TGTGCCAGCAGCCAACCGACAGGGTTAACCGGGGCCAACGTCCTGACTTTC.

The rearrangement links TRBV4-2 to TRBJ1-6; maybe TRBD1 (5 bases). Trimming cost V 0 bases and J 13 bases, with 16 bases left between them. Germline CDR1 and CDR2: LGHNA and YNFKEQ. The CDR3 consists of 15 residues. The CDR3 sequence: CASSQEIHGTWPLHF. In DNA form, the CDR3 reads TGTGCCAGCAGCCAAGAGATTCACGGGACGTGGCCCCTCCACTTT.